A selection of T cell receptor beta chains follows, all from one sample in a study of identical twins. TCRdb itself ran the 5' RACE reads through MiXCR, one entry per CDR3 protein. Of 690,000 or so distinct CDR3 sequences in the sample, over 8.5% are singletons; the top ten hold 0.75% to 1%. These data also formed part of another study, on yellow fever vaccine responses in identical twins.

The specimen sequenced was PBMCs. The receptors were gathered from a woman aged 18-29 years in good health. CDR3s include the opening cysteine and the closing phenylalanine or tryptophan. The order of the fields is J gene, V gene, D gene, CDR3 length, clone size, CDR3 DNA, CDR3 protein. A D gene is named only where the DNA matches it firmly. The size of a clone is reported for some rows only, either as once, few or many, or as a class for expanded clones.

>TRBJ2-2|TRBV9|-|15|-
TGTGCCAGCAGCGTTGCGGGAACCGACACCGGGGAGCTGTTTTTT
CASSVAGTDTGELFF
>TRBJ2-2|TRBV4-2|TRBD2|19|-
TGTGCCAGCAGCCAAGTAGGGCTAGCGGGATATGCGAACACCGGGGAGCTGTTTTTT
CASSQVGLAGYANTGELFF
>TRBJ2-3|TRBV29-1|TRBD2|14|many
TGCAGCGTTTATGCGGGACTAGCGAGAGATACGCAGTATTTT
CSVYAGLARDTQYF
>TRBJ1-2|TRBV9|TRBD1|14|few
TGTGCCAGCAGCGTAGGGGACAGGGGGCATGGCTACACCTTC
CASSVGDRGHGYTF
>TRBJ1-1|TRBV14|-|14|few
TGTGCCAGCAGCTTCATCAGAGATCCCACTGAAGCTTTCTTT
CASSFIRDPTEAFF
>TRBJ2-7|TRBV20-1|-|14|few
TGCAGTGCTGGAAGGGAGAGGAGCTCCTACGAGCAGTACTTC
CSAGRERSSYEQYF
>TRBJ2-1|TRBV29-1|-|10|many
TGCAGCTCCCGTTCGAGCGAGCAGTTCTTC
CSSRSSEQFF
>TRBJ2-2|TRBV6-1|TRBD1|16|few
TGTGCCAGCAGTACCCGGACAGGGGCGTACACCGGGGAGCTGTTTTTT
CASSTRTGAYTGELFF
>TRBJ2-7|TRBV6-1|TRBD2|15|few
TGTGCCAGCAACCCTGGGACTAGCGGACGTTACGAGCAGTACTTC
CASNPGTSGRYEQYF
>TRBJ2-5|TRBV2|-|12|-
TGTGCCAGTCGCAGGGAGTCAGAGACCCAGTACTTC
CASRRESETQYF
>TRBJ1-2|TRBV4-1|TRBD1|14|many
TGCGCCAGCAGCCGAGATGGACAGGGGCATGGCTACACCTTC
CASSRDGQGHGYTF
>TRBJ2-3|TRBV5-4|-|16|-
TGTGCCAGCAGCTTGGGATTTACGGGGATGGCAGATACGCAGTATTTT
CASSLGFTGMADTQYF
>TRBJ2-2|TRBV4-3|TRBD2|19|-
TGCGCCAGCAGCCAAGAAAATCCCACCCGGGACTACCCTACCGGGGAGCTGTTTTTT
CASSQENPTRDYPTGELFF
>TRBJ2-6|TRBV25-1|TRBD1|18|-
TGTGCCAGCAGTGAATCCCGGACAGGGGGCGCTGGGGCCAACGTCCTGACTTTC
CASSESRTGGAGANVLTF
>TRBJ2-7|TRBV7-2|-|14|-
TGTGCCAGCAGCCCCTCCAGGGGAGGATACGAGCAGTACTTC
CASSPSRGGYEQYF
>TRBJ2-7|TRBV3-1|TRBD2|15|few
TGTGCCAGCAGCCAAGATCGGCTAGCGGGAATCAAGCAGTACTTC
CASSQDRLAGIKQYF
>TRBJ2-7|TRBV18|-|15|few
TGTGCCAGCTCACCAGGGGGGAGTCTCTCCTACGAGCAGTACTTC
CASSPGGSLSYEQYF
>TRBJ2-7|TRBV3-1|TRBD1|15|many
TGTGCCAGCAGCCGCGGACAGGGCTACTCCTACGAGCAGTACTTC
CASSRGQGYSYEQYF
>TRBJ2-3|TRBV6-5|-|16|many
TGTGCCAGCAGTCTCAACAGGGTACCAAGCACAGATACGCAGTATTTT
CASSLNRVPSTDTQYF
>TRBJ2-3|TRBV7-2|TRBD2|17|many
TGTGCCAGCAGCAAAGACTCCCGACTAGCGGACACAGATACGCAGTATTTT
CASSKDSRLADTDTQYF
>TRBJ2-1|TRBV2|-|16|many
TGTGCCAGCTGGGACTCCGGGCCAGAGGCCCGGCGCCAGCAGTTCTTC
CASWDSGPEARRQQFF
>TRBJ2-3|TRBV27|-|16|few
TGTGCCAGCGCCGCGCTGGAGCGACCCGCGGCAGATACGCAGTATTTT
CASAALERPAADTQYF
>TRBJ1-1|TRBV29-1|-|13|many
TGCAGCGTTGAAGGAGGTTGGAGGACTGAAGCTTTCTTT
CSVEGGWRTEAFF
>TRBJ2-5|TRBV20-1|TRBD1|15|many
TGCAGTGCTAGAGATGGGACAGGGGGCCAAGAGACCCAGTACTTC
CSARDGTGGQETQYF
>TRBJ2-6|TRBV2|-|16|-
TGTGCCAGCAGTGAGAGTTTTGGTAGTGGGGCCAACGTCCTGACTTTC
CASSESFGSGANVLTF
>TRBJ2-7|TRBV6-2/TRBV6-3|TRBD1|13|many
TGTGCCAGCAGGGGGACAGCCTCCTACGAGCAGTACTTC
CASRGTASYEQYF
>TRBJ1-2|TRBV7-6|-|13|-
TGTGCCAGCAGCTTAAGGGAGGACTATGGCTACACCTTC
CASSLREDYGYTF
>TRBJ2-7|TRBV11-2|-|13|-
TGTGCCAGCAGGCCTGCCTTTCTCTACGAGCAGTACTTC
CASRPAFLYEQYF
>TRBJ2-5|TRBV29-1|-|13|many
TGCAGCGTTGAAGAGGGCAGTCTCCTGACCCAGTACTTC
CSVEEGSLLTQYF
>TRBJ2-1|TRBV12-3/TRBV12-4|TRBD1|15|many
TGTGCCACCCAGGGGGCGACTAGCTCCTACAATGAGCAGTTCTTC
CATQGATSSYNEQFF
>TRBJ1-1|TRBV11-2|-|15|few
TGTGCCAGCAGCTTAAGGGCACAAACGAACACTGAAGCTTTCTTT
CASSLRAQTNTEAFF
>TRBJ2-7|TRBV29-1|TRBD2|12|many
TGCAGCGTCCGGACTAGCGGGAGCGAGCAGTACTTC
CSVRTSGSEQYF
>TRBJ1-2|TRBV7-8|-|15|few
TGTGCCAGCAGCTTAGCGGTAACAGGAACCTATGGCTACACCTTC
CASSLAVTGTYGYTF
>TRBJ2-1|TRBV15|TRBD1|17|many
TGTGCCACCAGCAGGGACGAGCTCGGGACAGGGGTCAATGAGCAGTTCTTC
CATSRDELGTGVNEQFF
>TRBJ2-7|TRBV28|TRBD2|14|many
TGTGCCAGCAGCCCCTCGGGGGGTCCCTACGAGCAGTACTTC
CASSPSGGPYEQYF
>TRBJ2-1|TRBV5-1|-|16|few
TGCGCCAGCTCCTCCCGAGGGGGGGCCGCCTACAATGAGCAGTTCTTC
CASSSRGGAAYNEQFF